A selection of T cell receptor beta chains follows, all from one sample in a study of blood T cell repertoires in COVID-19. Generated by immunoSEQ multiplex PCR, the TCRdb table keeps only in-frame clones and is missing some. The sample yields approximately 310,000 clones, around 87% seen once. Sequenced sample: peripheral blood. The source is a woman between 50 and 59 years old who had recovered from COVID-19. CDR3s include the opening cysteine and the closing phenylalanine or tryptophan.

CDR3,V,J
CASSRDRINEKLFF,TRBV6-5,TRBJ1-4
CASAFATGGGGNEQFF,TRBV28,TRBJ2-1
CASSYRGQGTPQYF,TRBV6-2/TRBV6-3,TRBJ2-5
CASSYRGSGNYEQYF,TRBV6-2/TRBV6-3,TRBJ2-7
CASSLPHRGEAFF,TRBV28,TRBJ1-1
CASSLITGGDTEAFF,TRBV7-2,TRBJ1-1
CASGPPTGRLGSNQPQHF,TRBV12-5,TRBJ1-5
CASSYQRGSSYEQYF,TRBV18,TRBJ2-7
CASRYPWERGRTGELFF,TRBV7-2,TRBJ2-2
CATGTGVLSGYTF,TRBV19,TRBJ1-2
CASSSLRTVGTYGYTF,TRBV28,TRBJ1-2
CAWSGQGRKAFF,TRBV30,TRBJ1-1
CATSSVNQGVHEQYF,TRBV15,TRBJ2-7
CASADRPSTDTQYF,TRBV19,TRBJ2-3
CASRTDRGYGYTF,TRBV6-5,TRBJ1-2
CASSRVDRSEAFF,TRBV3-1/TRBV3-2,TRBJ1-1